The 8 T cell receptor beta chains listed next were all sequenced from one sample in a study of blood T cell repertoires in COVID-19. Profiled with immunoSEQ multiplex PCR; TCRdb holds only in-frame clones, not every one. The profile shows 65,000 to 95,000 clones, 65% to 90% of them singletons. Sequences were obtained from peripheral blood. The receptors were gathered from a woman between 50 and 59 years old with acute or convalescent COVID-19.

This chain connects TRBV6-4 to TRBJ1-3, with 8 bases aligning to TRBD1. The CDR3 covers 16 residues. The germline V gene encodes CDR1 MRHNA and CDR2 SNTAGT. V lost 7 bases and J lost 2; bases outside the gene matches: 10. The CDR3 sequence is CASTISRGHPGNTIYF. The CDR3 DNA follows: TGTGCCAGCACCATATCCAGGGGGCACCCTGGAAACACCATATATTTT.

This chain uses TRBV7-9 with TRBJ1-1; 8 bases are a match to TRBD1. In germline, CDR1 is SEHNR, CDR2 FQNEAQ (reference sequence). This CDR3 is 15 amino acids long. The junction had 5 bases not matched to a gene; V was cut back by 5 bases and J by 0 bases. Here the CDR3 DNA reads TGTGCCAGCAGCGCCGACAGGGGAATGAACACTGAAGCTTTCTTT. Amino acids: CASSADRGMNTEAFF.

The chain employs TRBV11-1 and TRBJ2-1; TRBD1 might be the D (5 bases). CDR3 length: 16 residues. In germline, CDR1 is SGHAT, CDR2 FQDESV (reference sequence). V was cut by 1 base and J by 1 base, with 11 bases left in between. CDR3 bases: TGTGCCAGCAGCTTAGTACTTCAGGGTTCCTACAATGAGCAGTTCTTC. This gives the protein CASSLVLQGSYNEQFF.

The chain is built from TRBV2 and TRBJ2-3; 9 bases line up with TRBD2. The CDR3 contains 16 residues. Germline V gene sequence: CDR1 SNHLY, CDR2 FYNNEI. Losses at the gene ends were 5 bases for V and 2 bases for J; bases not matched to a gene: 8. CDR3 in DNA: TGTGCCAGCAGTCGCGAGTCTAGCGGGATCACAGATACGCAGTATTTT. Translating it yields CASSRESSGITDTQYF.

The chain is built from TRBV4-3 and TRBJ2-7; 10 positions agree with TRBD1. Germline values: CDR1 LGHNA, CDR2 YSLEER. V shed 0 bases and J 2 bases; nucleotides not matched to a gene: 10. The CDR3 loop spans 18 amino acids. For the CDR3, the DNA is TGCGCCAGCAGCCAAGAGCGTTTGACCGGGACAGGGGCCTACGAGCAGTACTTC. It yields the protein CASSQERLTGTGAYEQYF.

This chain uses TRBV12-3 or TRBV12-4 with TRBJ2-1; 7 nucleotides match TRBD2. The CDR3 length is 13 residues. V gave up 0 bases and J gave up 10 bases; unmatched junction bases: 3. Here the CDR3 DNA reads TGTGCCAGCAGTTTAGCGACTAGCTGGGAGCAGTTCTTC. Protein sequence: CASSLATSWEQFF.

V gene TRBV28 combines with J gene TRBJ2-7; the D gene is possibly TRBD1 (6 bases). This CDR3 contains 18 residues. Trimming cost V 5 bases and J 1 base, with 24 bases left between them. CDR1 is MDHEN and CDR2 is SYDVKM in the germline V gene. The CDR3 sequence is CASSQTTITGMGSYEQYF. CDR3 DNA sequence: TGTGCCAGCAGTCAAACCACAATCACAGGGATGGGGTCCTACGAGCAGTACTTC.

This chain uses TRBV4-1 with TRBJ2-1; perhaps TRBD2 as D (5 bases). The V gene lost 0 bases and the J gene lost 13 bases, with 13 bases spanning the gap. The CDR3 extends over 13 amino acids. In germline, CDR1 is MGHRA, CDR2 YSYEKL. The CDR3 here is CASSQDRGLFQFF. The CDR3 DNA follows: TGCGCCAGCAGCCAAGATCGAGGGCTATTCCAGTTCTTC.